Listed below are T cell receptor beta chains from one sample, sequenced in a study of blood T cell repertoires in COVID-19. Produced via immunoSEQ multiplex PCR; TCRdb's table is partial and in-frame only. The sample has about 160,000 clones; 80% to 90% are singletons. Sequenced material: peripheral blood. The receptors derive from a man in his 70s with acute or convalescent COVID-19. Both conserved end residues are part of each CDR3. The D gene is left open where the match is weak. Clone size, where shown, is once, few, many, or a class for clones that have expanded.

CDR3 DNA: TGCAGCGTCCTGAAACTCCTCACTAGCGGGAGGCGGGAGACCCAGTACTTC
CDR3 protein: CSVLKLLTSGRRETQYF
D gene: TRBD2
V gene: TRBV29-1
J gene: TRBJ2-5
clone size: .

CDR3 DNA: TGTGCCAGCAGCTTGGCGAGTATTAGCTCCTACAATGAGCAGTTCTTC
CDR3 protein: CASSLASISSYNEQFF
D gene: .
V gene: TRBV5-4
J gene: TRBJ2-1
clone size: .

CDR3 DNA: TGTGCCAGTAGTATTAGGGGTCGAGAGACCCAGTACTTC
CDR3 protein: CASSIRGRETQYF
D gene: .
V gene: TRBV19
J gene: TRBJ2-5
clone size: .

CDR3 DNA: TGTGCCAGCACCCCAGGGGGACAGGGTGACTATGGCTACACCTTC
CDR3 protein: CASTPGGQGDYGYTF
D gene: TRBD1
V gene: TRBV5-4
J gene: TRBJ1-2
clone size: once

CDR3 DNA: TGTGCCAGCAGCAAGGACAGGTCTCCTTTAGGGTATGGCTACACCTTC
CDR3 protein: CASSKDRSPLGYGYTF
D gene: .
V gene: TRBV21-1
J gene: TRBJ1-2
clone size: .

CDR3 DNA: TGTGCCAGCAGCTTATCGGGTGGAGGTACGCAGTATTTT
CDR3 protein: CASSLSGGGTQYF
D gene: .
V gene: TRBV7-3
J gene: TRBJ2-3
clone size: .

CDR3 DNA: TGCGCCAGCAGCCTCGAGGACAGGCCTAGCACAGATACGCAGTATTTT
CDR3 protein: CASSLEDRPSTDTQYF
D gene: TRBD1
V gene: TRBV5-1
J gene: TRBJ2-3
clone size: .

CDR3 DNA: TGTGCCAGCAGTCCCCGGACAGGGGCCATCTCCTACGAGCAGTACTTC
CDR3 protein: CASSPRTGAISYEQYF
D gene: TRBD1
V gene: TRBV6-2/TRBV6-3
J gene: TRBJ2-7
clone size: .

CDR3 DNA: TGTGCCAGCACCTTGGGGGGCTCAGATACGCAGTATTTT
CDR3 protein: CASTLGGSDTQYF
D gene: .
V gene: TRBV5-4
J gene: TRBJ2-3
clone size: .

CDR3 DNA: TGCGCCAGCAGCCAAGGGGGTCACAGGATGTTGGGAGAGACCCAGTACTTC
CDR3 protein: CASSQGGHRMLGETQYF
D gene: .
V gene: TRBV4-3
J gene: TRBJ2-5
clone size: .

CDR3 DNA: TGTGCCAGCAGCCCCAGGGGGCAAGGCTACAATGAGCAGTTCTTC
CDR3 protein: CASSPRGQGYNEQFF
D gene: TRBD1
V gene: TRBV5-5
J gene: TRBJ2-1
clone size: .

CDR3 DNA: TGTGCCAGCAGTCTCAACACCGGGGAGCTGTTTTTT
CDR3 protein: CASSLNTGELFF
D gene: .
V gene: TRBV7-3
J gene: TRBJ2-2
clone size: .

CDR3 DNA: TGTGCCAGTAATAGGGGGCTAAACACCGGGGAGCTGTTTTTT
CDR3 protein: CASNRGLNTGELFF
D gene: TRBD1
V gene: TRBV19
J gene: TRBJ2-2
clone size: .

CDR3 DNA: TGCGCCAGCAGTACAGACAGCCAAGAGACCCAGTACTTC
CDR3 protein: CASSTDSQETQYF
D gene: .
V gene: TRBV10-1
J gene: TRBJ2-5
clone size: .

CDR3 DNA: TGCAGCGCTGACAGGGGGCTGAGCACCGGGGAGCTGTTTTTT
CDR3 protein: CSADRGLSTGELFF
D gene: TRBD1
V gene: TRBV29-1
J gene: TRBJ2-2
clone size: few

CDR3 DNA: TGTGCCAGCAGCTTGCATCAGGGTTATAGTGAAAAACTGTTTTTT
CDR3 protein: CASSLHQGYSEKLFF
D gene: .
V gene: TRBV11-2
J gene: TRBJ1-4
clone size: .

CDR3 DNA: TGCGCCAGCAGCCAAGCCTGGAACACTGAAGCTTTCTTT
CDR3 protein: CASSQAWNTEAFF
D gene: .
V gene: TRBV4-3
J gene: TRBJ1-1
clone size: .

CDR3 DNA: TGTGCCAGCAGTTCGGGGAATATAGGCTACACCTTC
CDR3 protein: CASSSGNIGYTF
D gene: .
V gene: TRBV12-3/TRBV12-4
J gene: TRBJ1-2
clone size: once

CDR3 DNA: TGTGCCAGCAGTGAATTGGCGGGCAGTGCAGCCAATGAGCAGTTCTTC
CDR3 protein: CASSELAGSAANEQFF
D gene: .
V gene: TRBV6-1
J gene: TRBJ2-1
clone size: .

CDR3 DNA: TGTGCCAGCAGCTACCTTGGGACAGGGGCCAACGTCCTGACTTTC
CDR3 protein: CASSYLGTGANVLTF
D gene: .
V gene: TRBV5-6
J gene: TRBJ2-6
clone size: .

CDR3 DNA: TGTGCCAGCAGTGGGCTAGCCAAAAACATTCAGTACTTC
CDR3 protein: CASSGLAKNIQYF
D gene: .
V gene: TRBV6-2/TRBV6-3
J gene: TRBJ2-4
clone size: few

CDR3 DNA: TGTGCCAGCAGTTCCGGGGCAGGGGATTGGCAGCCCCAGCATTTT
CDR3 protein: CASSSGAGDWQPQHF
D gene: .
V gene: TRBV2
J gene: TRBJ1-5
clone size: .

CDR3 DNA: TGTGCCAGCAGTTTACGCGGGGGAGCCTACGAGCAGTACTTC
CDR3 protein: CASSLRGGAYEQYF
D gene: TRBD2
V gene: TRBV27
J gene: TRBJ2-7
clone size: .

CDR3 DNA: TGCGCCAGCAGCTTGGGGACACTCTCCTACGAGCAGTACTTC
CDR3 protein: CASSLGTLSYEQYF
D gene: .
V gene: TRBV5-1
J gene: TRBJ2-7
clone size: .

CDR3 DNA: TGTGCCAGCGGGCCGAAGTCAGCCGAATCCTACGAGCAGTACTTC
CDR3 protein: CASGPKSAESYEQYF
D gene: .
V gene: TRBV6-4
J gene: TRBJ2-7
clone size: .

CDR3 DNA: TGTGCCAGCAGGGAGGGCCTCGCCCTCCCCTATACGCAGTATTTT
CDR3 protein: CASREGLALPYTQYF
D gene: .
V gene: TRBV2
J gene: TRBJ2-3
clone size: .

CDR3 DNA: TGTGCCAGCAGCATGACGGGAGGGCCCTACGAGCAGTACTTC
CDR3 protein: CASSMTGGPYEQYF
D gene: TRBD2
V gene: TRBV6-5
J gene: TRBJ2-7
clone size: .

CDR3 DNA: TGTGCCACCAGCAGAGATGGGACAGGGGACTATGGCTACACCTTC
CDR3 protein: CATSRDGTGDYGYTF
D gene: TRBD1
V gene: TRBV15
J gene: TRBJ1-2
clone size: .

CDR3 DNA: TGTGCCAGCAGGGGACAGGGGTCCTACTACGAGCAGTACTTC
CDR3 protein: CASRGQGSYYEQYF
D gene: TRBD1
V gene: TRBV6-5
J gene: TRBJ2-7
clone size: .

CDR3 DNA: TGTGCCAGTAGTATAGCAGGGGAGCCCATAAACATTCAGTACTTC
CDR3 protein: CASSIAGEPINIQYF
D gene: .
V gene: TRBV19
J gene: TRBJ2-4
clone size: .

CDR3 DNA: TGCAGCGTTAAGACTAGCGGGAGTTACGAGCAGTACTTC
CDR3 protein: CSVKTSGSYEQYF
D gene: TRBD2
V gene: TRBV29-1
J gene: TRBJ2-7
clone size: .

CDR3 DNA: TGTGCCAGCATCCTCTCCTACGAGCAGTACTTC
CDR3 protein: CASILSYEQYF
D gene: .
V gene: TRBV2
J gene: TRBJ2-7
clone size: .

CDR3 DNA: TGTGCCAGCAGTTTGACTAGCGGGAGGGCCAGGAATGAGCAGTTCTTC
CDR3 protein: CASSLTSGRARNEQFF
D gene: TRBD2
V gene: TRBV28
J gene: TRBJ2-1
clone size: once